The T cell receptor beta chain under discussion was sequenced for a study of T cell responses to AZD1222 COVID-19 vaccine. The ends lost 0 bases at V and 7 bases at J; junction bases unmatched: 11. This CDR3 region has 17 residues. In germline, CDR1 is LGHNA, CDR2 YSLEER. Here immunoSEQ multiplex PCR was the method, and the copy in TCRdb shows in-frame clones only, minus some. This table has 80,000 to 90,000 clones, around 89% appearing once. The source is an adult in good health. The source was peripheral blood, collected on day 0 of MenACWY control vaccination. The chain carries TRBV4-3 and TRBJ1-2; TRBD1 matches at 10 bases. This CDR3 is CASSQDVSSGTGAGYTF. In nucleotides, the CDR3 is TGCGCCAGCAGCCAAGATGTTAGCTCGGGGACAGGGGCTGGCTACACCTTC.